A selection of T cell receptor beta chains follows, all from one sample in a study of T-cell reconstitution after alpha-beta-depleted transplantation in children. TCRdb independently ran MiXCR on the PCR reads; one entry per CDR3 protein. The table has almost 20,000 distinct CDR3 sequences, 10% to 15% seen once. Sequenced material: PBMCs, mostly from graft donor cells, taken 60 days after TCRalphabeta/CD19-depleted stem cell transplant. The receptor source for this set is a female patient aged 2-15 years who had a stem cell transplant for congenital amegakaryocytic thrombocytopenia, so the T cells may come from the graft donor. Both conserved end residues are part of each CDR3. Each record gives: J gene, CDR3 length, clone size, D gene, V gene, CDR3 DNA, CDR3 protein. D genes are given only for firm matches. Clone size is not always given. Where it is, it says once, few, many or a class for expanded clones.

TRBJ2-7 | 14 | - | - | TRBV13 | TGTGCCATCAGCCATGGGCAGCTCCCCTACGAGCAGTACTTC | CAISHGQLPYEQYF
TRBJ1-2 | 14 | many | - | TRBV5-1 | TGCGCCAGCAGCTTGGCAGGGCCTAACTATGGCTACACCTTC | CASSLAGPNYGYTF
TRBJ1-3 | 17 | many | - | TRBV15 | TGTGCCACCAGCAGAGAGGCAATTTATCCGGCTGGAAACACCATATATTTT | CATSREAIYPAGNTIYF
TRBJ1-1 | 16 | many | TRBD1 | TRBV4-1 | TGCGCCAGCAGCGGCCGGGACAGGGGGCCGTTCACTGAAGCTTTCTTT | CASSGRDRGPFTEAFF
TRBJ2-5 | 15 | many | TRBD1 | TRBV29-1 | TGCAGCGTTGCACGTGACAGGGTGGATTTGGAGACCCAGTACTTC | CSVARDRVDLETQYF
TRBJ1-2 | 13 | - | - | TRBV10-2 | TGCGCCAGCAGTGACTACACAAACTATGGCTACACCTTC | CASSDYTNYGYTF
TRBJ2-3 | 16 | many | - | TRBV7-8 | TGTGCCAGCACCGCGAGGCGGGGCTATAACACAGATACGCAGTATTTT | CASTARRGYNTDTQYF
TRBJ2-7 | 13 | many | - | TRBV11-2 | TGTGCCAGCAGCTCGAGCAAAACCCACGAGCAGTACTTC | CASSSSKTHEQYF
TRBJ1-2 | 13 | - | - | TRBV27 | TGTGCCAGCAGTTTACGCATTAACTATGGCTACACCTTC | CASSLRINYGYTF
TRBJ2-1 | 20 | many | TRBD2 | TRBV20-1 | TGCAGTGCTAGAGCAAGGTTTCGGACTAGCGGGAGGGGATCCTACAATGAGCAGTTCTTC | CSARARFRTSGRGSYNEQFF
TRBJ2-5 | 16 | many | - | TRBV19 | TGTGCCAGTAGTATAGATCACCGAGGAACCCAAGAGACCCAGTACTTC | CASSIDHRGTQETQYF
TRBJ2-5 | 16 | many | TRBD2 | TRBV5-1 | TGCGCCAGCAGCCGTCGGGGACTAGCGGGAGGACAGACCCAGTACTTC | CASSRRGLAGGQTQYF
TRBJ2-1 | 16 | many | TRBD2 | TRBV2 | TGTGCCAGCAAGGCGGGACTAGCTAATCTTCCCAATGAGCAGTTCTTC | CASKAGLANLPNEQFF
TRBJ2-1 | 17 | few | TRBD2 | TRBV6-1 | TGTGCCAGCAGTCCCCTCCGAACTAGCGGATACTACAATGAGCAGTTCTTC | CASSPLRTSGYYNEQFF
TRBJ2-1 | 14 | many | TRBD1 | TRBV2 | TGTGCCAGCGGCGGGACAGGGAGATACAATGAGCAGTTCTTC | CASGGTGRYNEQFF
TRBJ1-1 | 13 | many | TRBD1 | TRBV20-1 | TGCAGTGCTTCCGAGGGGGCGTACACTGAAGCTTTCTTT | CSASEGAYTEAFF
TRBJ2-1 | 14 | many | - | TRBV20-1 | TGCAGTGCTCCTGGACGGAGGACCTACAATGAGCAGTTCTTC | CSAPGRRTYNEQFF
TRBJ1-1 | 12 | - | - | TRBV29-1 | TGCAGCGTTGAGGGGTGGGTCACTGAAGCTTTCTTT | CSVEGWVTEAFF
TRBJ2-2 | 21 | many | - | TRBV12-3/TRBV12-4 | TGTGCCAGCAGTTTATTTGGGAGAGGGGTTTCAGCTTTATCCGACACCGGGGAGCTGTTTTTT | CASSLFGRGVSALSDTGELFF
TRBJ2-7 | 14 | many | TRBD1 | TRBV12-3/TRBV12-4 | TGTGCCAGCAGTTCCACAGGGGGCTCCTACGAGCAGTACTTC | CASSSTGGSYEQYF
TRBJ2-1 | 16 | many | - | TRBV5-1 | TGCGCCAGCAGCTTGGAGGCGGGACTCTCCTACAATGAGCAGTTCTTC | CASSLEAGLSYNEQFF
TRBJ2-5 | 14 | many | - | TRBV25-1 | TGTGCCAGCAGTGAATATTTGGGTCAGGGGACCCAGTACTTC | CASSEYLGQGTQYF
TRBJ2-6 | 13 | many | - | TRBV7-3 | TGTGCCAGCAGCTTTAGGGGGTCCAACGTCCTGACTTTC | CASSFRGSNVLTF
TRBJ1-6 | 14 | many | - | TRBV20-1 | TGCAGTGCTAGAGGCGGACAATATAATTCACCCCTCCACTTT | CSARGGQYNSPLHF
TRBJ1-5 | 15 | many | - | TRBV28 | TGTGCCAGCAACCAAATTACCTATAGCAATCAGCCCCAGCATTTT | CASNQITYSNQPQHF
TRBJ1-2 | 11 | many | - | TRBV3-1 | TGTGCCCGCGGAGAGGACTATGGCTACACCTTC | CARGEDYGYTF
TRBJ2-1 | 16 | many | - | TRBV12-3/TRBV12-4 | TGTGCCAGCAGTCCTGATACTTATAGCTCCTACAATGAGCAGTTCTTC | CASSPDTYSSYNEQFF
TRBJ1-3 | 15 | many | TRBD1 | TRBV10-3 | TGTGCCACAACAAGACAGGGAAACTCTGGAAACACCATATATTTT | CATTRQGNSGNTIYF
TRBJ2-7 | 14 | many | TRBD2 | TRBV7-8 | TGTGCCAGCAGCTGGGGCGGGAGAACGTACGAGCAGTACTTC | CASSWGGRTYEQYF
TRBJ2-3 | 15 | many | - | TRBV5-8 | TGTGCCAGCCCGGTGGGCAGGGAAAGCACAGATACGCAGTATTTT | CASPVGRESTDTQYF
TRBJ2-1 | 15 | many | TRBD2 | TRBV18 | TGTGCCAGCTCACCCCCCAGCGGGAGGAACAATGAGCAGTTCTTC | CASSPPSGRNNEQFF
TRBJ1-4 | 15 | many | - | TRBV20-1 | TGCAGTGCTAGAGATGGGAGATCTCTTAATGAAAAACTGTTTTTT | CSARDGRSLNEKLFF
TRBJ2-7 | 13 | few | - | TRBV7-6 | TGTGCCAGCAGCCAGGGATTTTCCTACGAGCAGTACTTC | CASSQGFSYEQYF
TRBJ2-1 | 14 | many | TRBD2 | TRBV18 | TGTGCCAGCTCACCAGGCGTTCGTACTAGCGGCCAGTTCTTC | CASSPGVRTSGQFF
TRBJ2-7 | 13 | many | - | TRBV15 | TGTGCCACCAGCAGAGATCCGCGCCCCCCGGAAGACTTC | CATSRDPRPPEDF
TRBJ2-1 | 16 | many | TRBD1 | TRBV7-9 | TGTGCCAGCAGCTCGTTTACAGGGGGCGACTGGGGTGAGCAGTTCTTC | CASSSFTGGDWGEQFF
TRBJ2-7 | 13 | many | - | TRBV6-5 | TGTGCCAGCAGGCGGGACAGCTACTACGAGCAGTACTTC | CASRRDSYYEQYF
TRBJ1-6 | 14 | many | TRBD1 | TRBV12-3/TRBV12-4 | TGTGCCAGCAGTCGGGGACAGCGTAATTCACCCCTCCACTTT | CASSRGQRNSPLHF
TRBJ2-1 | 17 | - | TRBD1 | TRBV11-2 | TGTGCCAGCAGCTCGACAGGGTTCGGTAGCAGTAGTAATGAGCAGTTCTTC | CASSSTGFGSSSNEQFF